This TCR beta chain was retrieved from a study of CD8+ T cells in alopecia areata. Study at large: Treatment ran 6 to 18 months, with 6 months of follow-up afterward.

Treatment: oral pan-JAK inhibitor, 5-10 mg twice daily. The V gene's germline CDR1 is MNHEY and CDR2 SMNVEV (reference sequence). This CDR3 region has 16 residues. Trimming pared 3 bases from V and 0 bases from J, leaving 13 bases between. Study outcomes and limitations: There was only one nonresponder, so it was unclear how baseline CD8+ expansion relates to response.

Concerning this clone itself: Its target is not known.

Investigators isolated RNA and reverse transcribed it into cDNA to act as the sequencing template. Assay: immunoSEQ multiplex PCR; the TCRdb copy retains only in-frame clones and omits some. The sample holds 150,000 to 200,000 clones, 64% seen once. V and J are TRBV27 and TRBJ2-3; D unresolved. Material: CD4+ T cells sorted from blood, obtained between weeks 49 and 50, from a patient treated with tofacitinib. The sequence was collected from a human donor with alopecia areata. Here the CDR3 reads CASSFGASLSTDTQYF. The CDR3 coding sequence is TGTGCCAGCAGTTTTGGAGCCTCTCTAAGCACAGATACGCAGTATTTT.